This T cell receptor beta chain came from a study of shared clonotypes between healthy human individuals. Sequencing was performed with immunoSEQ multiplex PCR; in TCRdb, only in-frame clones are kept and a portion is missing. This table has around 2,000,000 clones, 85% to 95% appearing once. The CDR3 covers 15 residues. Trimming removed 5 bases from V and 1 base from J; junction bases left unmatched: 4. Per the germline V gene, CDR1 is LGHNA and CDR2 is YSLEER. Nashville, Tennessee was home to all donors, each a Caucasian adult. The chain employs TRBV4-3 and TRBJ2-7, with 11 positions matching TRBD2. Sequenced: naive CD4+ T cells sorted from blood. The subset was: CD45RA+ positively selected. The TCR was taken from a man aged 18 to 29 in good health. The CDR3 reads CASSATSGGSYEQYF. CDR3 nucleotide sequence: TGCGCCAGCAGCGCAACTAGCGGGGGTTCCTACGAGCAGTACTTC.